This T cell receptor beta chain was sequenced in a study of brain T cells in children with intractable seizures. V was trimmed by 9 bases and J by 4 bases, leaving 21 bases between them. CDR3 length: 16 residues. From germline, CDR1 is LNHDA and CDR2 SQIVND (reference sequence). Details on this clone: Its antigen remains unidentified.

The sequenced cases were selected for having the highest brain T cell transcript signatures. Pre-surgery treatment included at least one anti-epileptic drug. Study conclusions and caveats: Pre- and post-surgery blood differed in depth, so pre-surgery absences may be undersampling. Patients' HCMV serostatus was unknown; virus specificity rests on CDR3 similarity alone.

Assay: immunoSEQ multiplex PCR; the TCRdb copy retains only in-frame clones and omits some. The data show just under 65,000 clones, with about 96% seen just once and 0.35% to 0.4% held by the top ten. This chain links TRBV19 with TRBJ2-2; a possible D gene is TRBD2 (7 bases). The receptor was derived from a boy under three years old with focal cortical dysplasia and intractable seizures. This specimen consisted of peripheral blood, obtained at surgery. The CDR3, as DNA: TGTGCCAGCACAATAGGGAGGGGGAGAGGCACCGGGGAGCTGTTTTTT. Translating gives CASTIGRGRGTGELFF.